Listed below are T cell receptor beta chains from one sample, sequenced in a study of T cell responses to AZD1222 COVID-19 vaccine. Repertoires were generated with immunoSEQ multiplex PCR, while TCRdb's copy carries only in-frame clones and drops some. The table has around 97,000 clones, 88% seen once. Specimen: peripheral blood, collected on day 0 of AZD1222 vaccination. These receptors were obtained from an adult in good health. Both conserved end residues are part of each CDR3. Fields, in order: clone size, V gene, D gene, J gene, CDR3 protein, CDR3 DNA. The D gene is left open where the match is weak. A row's size may be missing; if present it is once, few, many or a size class.

NA,TRBV27,NA,TRBJ2-2,CASSLFSSGELFF,TGTGCCAGCAGTTTATTCAGTTCCGGGGAGCTGTTTTTT
NA,TRBV2,TRBD1,TRBJ1-6,CASTLGQSGSPLHF,TGTGCCAGCACCTTGGGACAGTCCGGGTCACCCCTCCACTTT
NA,TRBV2,NA,TRBJ2-3,CASRVGDTQYF,TGTGCCAGCAGAGTAGGTGATACGCAGTATTTT
NA,TRBV19,TRBD1,TRBJ1-2,CASSIKRTGPGYRYTF,TGTGCCAGTAGTATAAAGCGGACAGGCCCGGGATATCGCTACACCTTC
NA,TRBV10-1,NA,TRBJ1-1,CASSESWGSRGTEAFF,TGCGCCAGCAGTGAGTCGTGGGGGAGTAGAGGCACTGAAGCTTTCTTT
NA,TRBV7-2,NA,TRBJ1-4,CASSLIIATNEKLFF,TGTGCCAGCAGCTTAATAATTGCAACTAATGAAAAACTGTTTTTT
NA,TRBV9,NA,TRBJ1-1,CASSVAGTMNTEAFF,TGTGCCAGCAGCGTAGCTGGGACAATGAACACTGAAGCTTTCTTT
NA,TRBV5-1,NA,TRBJ1-3,CASSLEASGNTIYF,TGCGCCAGCAGCTTGGAGGCCTCTGGAAACACCATATATTTT
NA,TRBV7-9,NA,TRBJ1-5,CASSLGRGQPQHF,TGTGCCAGCAGCTTGGGCCGGGGGCAGCCCCAGCATTTT
once,TRBV7-9,NA,TRBJ1-5,CASSLSPRDQPQHF,TGTGCCAGCAGCTTATCCCCTCGGGATCAGCCCCAGCATTTT